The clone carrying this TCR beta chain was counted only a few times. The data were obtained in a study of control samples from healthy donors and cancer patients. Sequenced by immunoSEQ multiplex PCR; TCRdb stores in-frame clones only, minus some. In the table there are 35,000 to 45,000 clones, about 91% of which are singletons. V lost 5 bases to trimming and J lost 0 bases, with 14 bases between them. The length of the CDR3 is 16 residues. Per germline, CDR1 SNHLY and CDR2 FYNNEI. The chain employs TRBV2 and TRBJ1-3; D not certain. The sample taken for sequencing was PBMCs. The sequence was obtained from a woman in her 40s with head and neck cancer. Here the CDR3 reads CASSSDAMSSGNTIYF. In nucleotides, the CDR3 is TGTGCCAGCAGTTCGGACGCAATGAGCTCTGGAAACACCATATATTTT.